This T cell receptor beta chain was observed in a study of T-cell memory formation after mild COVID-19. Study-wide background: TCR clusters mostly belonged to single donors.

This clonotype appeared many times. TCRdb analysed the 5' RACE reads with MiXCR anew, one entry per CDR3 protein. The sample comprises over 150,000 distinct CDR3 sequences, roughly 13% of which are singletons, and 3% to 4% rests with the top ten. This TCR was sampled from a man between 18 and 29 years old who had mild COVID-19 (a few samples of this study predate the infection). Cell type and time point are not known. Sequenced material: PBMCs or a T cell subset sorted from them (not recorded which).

CDR3 sequence reads: CASSQSRDPPYTQYF. DNA for the CDR3: TGCGCCAGCAGCCAGTCCCGGGACCCTCCTTATACGCAGTATTTT. V gene TRBV4-3 combines with J gene TRBJ2-3; D may be TRBD1 or TRBD2 (5 bases each). The germline V gene has CDR1 LGHNA and CDR2 YSLEER. V lost 3 bases and J 7 bases, leaving 17 bases between the germline ends. The CDR3 totals 15 residues.